This T cell receptor (beta chain) was documented in a study of cytomegalovirus exposure and HLA in healthy donors (dated by TCRdb to 2016 to 2017). A note on the overall study: According to an earlier analysis of a few hundred of the donors, some 180 million T cells yielded over 90 million unique TCR beta sequences and more than 250 Gb of sequence data. To predict cytomegalovirus infection status, the study brought together high-throughput TCR immunosequencing, statistical association of individual TCRs with disease status, and machine learning. Donor age, sex, ethnicity and CMV serostatus were compiled together with the repertoire data. Along with the approximately 700-subject first cohort, a separate validation cohort of around 120 different subjects was used. Class I and class II HLA loci were covered by the typing at four-digit resolution. Four to six DR-DQ haplotypes were handled as single units for association and clustering because linkage in the cohort was strong. An early release covering roughly 600 HLA-typed donors comprised around 300 gigabases of sequencing data and approximately 85 million unique TCR sequences. The study was designed to test whether signatures of past pathogen exposure could be identified by cataloging public T cell receptors. Among the approximately 400 genotyped donors, 81% belonged to the genetic ancestry cluster associated with self-reported Caucasian donors. In the later analysis, no new phenotypic data were used to find candidate immune exposures; instead, reliance was placed on TCR beta sequences and their occurrence across donors. Every repertoire in the discovery cohort had been generated on one and the same sequencing platform. A later genetic analysis used genome-wide SNP genotypes for about 60% of the roughly 700 donors, treating that subset as a discovery cohort. On average, roughly 240,000 unique TCR beta nucleotide sequences were sequenced per donor among 398 genotyped donors of the cohort, with 15% to 20% of those sequences being non-productive. The number of typed donors differed by locus: about 629-640 for A, B, C, DRB1 and DQB1; 522 for DQA1; about 600 for DPA1; and some 450 for DPB1. A later analysis re-examined previously published TCR beta repertoires from 500 to 700 donors and added high-resolution HLA genotyping to investigate patterns of TCR occurrence. An earlier analysis of around 580 of the donors used high-throughput TCR beta sequencing to judge whether each TCR beta V gene segment behaved as functional or pseudogenic. The study used immunosequencing to profile the T cell repertoires of 600 to 850 subjects and linked those repertoires to cytomegalovirus serostatus.

Comment on this clone: What this receptor recognizes is not known. Base qualities were left out, and no much larger clone turns up one base away.

Spanning cysteine to phenylalanine, the CDR3 consists of 16 amino acids. The read is trimmed to its CDR3 DNA, 48 bases read in frame from base 1. The germline V gene provides CDR1 SGDLS and CDR2 YYNGEE. For this chain, trimming is 4 bases at the V end and 1 base at the J end, and the number of junction bases without a gene match is 8. The protocol used for the library was the immunoSEQ multiplex PCR assay. For the multiplex PCR, a mixture combining 60 forward primers for TCR Vbeta segments and 13 reverse primers for TCR Jbeta segments was used. The CDR3 region of rearranged TCR beta genes was amplified from genomic DNA with a multiplex PCR assay. The amplified TCR beta libraries were sequenced on the Illumina HiSeq System as 87-base-pair reads. Concerning the study's data processing: Across the 670 or so repertoires, a later analysis counted roughly 84 million unique TCR beta chains, around 10 million of which were shared by at least two donors. To remove PCR and sequencing errors, raw reads were error-corrected and collapsed into unique sequences using a nearest-neighbor algorithm that merged closely related sequences. To assign V, D and J gene segments, CDR3 sequences were aligned to IMGT reference sequences. For a sequence to be retained, at least a six-nucleotide match to both a V gene segment and a J gene segment was required. A rearrangement counted as productive if the CDR3 had no stop codons and remained in frame with V and J, and every other rearrangement counted as non-productive. CDR3 was defined by IMGT convention, running from the second conserved V-encoded cysteine to the conserved J-encoded phenylalanine. The earlier analysis of about 590 of the donors excluded sequences that lacked an unambiguous match to a single V gene segment. In an earlier analysis of approximately 560 of the donors, a V segment was called functional when productive rearrangements were above 56.7%, and segregating when the standard deviation between donors exceeded 5%. A statistical classification framework was built for diagnosing cytomegalovirus status from the catalog of TCR beta chain sequences. A later analysis assigned V and J genes by comparing TCR nucleotide sequences with IMGT/GENE-DB human TR gene sequences. In a later analysis, CDR3 sequences and most-parsimonious VDJ recombination scenarios were assigned using the TCRdist pipeline. In a later analysis, every TCR beta chain was defined by the combination of its CDR3 amino acid sequence and its V-gene family, and reads without a unique V-gene family were dropped. To address suspected cross-contamination and a sequencing artifact, a later analysis removed roughly 580 highly shared, low-generation-probability nucleotide sequences. In a later analysis, a clonal expansion index for each public chain was calculated from normalized within-repertoire ranks of inferred template counts. A later analysis computed generation probabilities with a VDJ recombination model fitted to out-of-frame rearrangements, and checked the results against IGoR. Hypergeometric tests were used in a later analysis to score TCR-TCR, TCR-HLA and TCR-CMV co-occurrence, with a repertoire-size bias correction applied to the TCR pairs. False discovery rates were estimated in a later analysis by permuting HLA or CMV assignments 20 times. A later analysis grouped co-occurring TCRs with DBSCAN, adding TCRdist sequence similarity when clustering within HLA-allele-positive subsets. Co-occurrence clustering excluded repertoires with fewer than 30,000 or more than 120,000 public chains, plus five with anomalous nucleotide sharing. TCRdb re-hosts the immuneACCESS table, in-frame sequences only. Its copies lack some clones; in the studies checked, an unresolved V gene accounts for under half of them, and the cause for the rest is not known. The V and J calls and clone size are taken from that table; D and trimming were inferred from the DNA. Here the sample has about 120,000 clones; 80% occur a single time. Clones ranked in the top ten supply more than 0.2% of the sample.

Overall study outcomes, separate from this receptor: A further reported finding was that TCR beta sequences accurately predicted the HLA-A and HLA-B alleles for most subjects in the first cohort. In a later genetic analysis, a missense DCLRE1C variant was associated with V-gene and J-gene trimming of TCR beta chains, and the association was replicated in an independent cohort. A later analysis found that TCR association rates varied across HLA loci, with DRB1 alleles showing the most associated TCRs and HLA-C alleles the fewest. In a later analysis, some 17,000 TCR beta sequences were associated with specific HLA alleles at a false discovery rate of 0.05. Immune exposure information for the cohort was limited to CMV serostatus. The sequencing pipeline was judged likely to have produced a cluster of highly shared sequence variants as a technical artifact. Most TCR sequences were seen in very few donors, while some public TCRs were found in many individuals. Presence/absence analyses assumed roughly uniform sequencing depth across donors, an assumption that may not hold. Cytomegalovirus status was reported to be diagnosed by the classifier with high specificity and sensitivity in both the original and validation cohorts. In this cohort, only TCR beta chains were sequenced, and detectable features were limited by the absence of alpha or paired-chain data. According to the authors, the approach could potentially be generalized to other disease states and immunological phenotypes. According to a later analysis, most CMV-associated TCR beta chains appeared to be HLA-restricted, and the HLA associations seemed to be driven largely by CMV exposure. An earlier analysis of approximately 500 of the donors showed that most TCR beta V segments appeared in productive rearrangements either about 87% or about 30% of the time, which broadly matched IMGT annotations. Three of the identified cytomegalovirus-associated TCR beta chains were confirmed in vitro to be specific for cytomegalovirus antigens. The earlier analysis of about 600 of the donors excluded 15 to 20 rarely observed V segments, including chromosome 9 orphons, because counts were too low. In a later analysis, HLA-associated TCR beta chains showed more clonal expansion and lower generation probabilities than non-associated chains that were equally common. According to a later analysis, parvovirus B19, influenza, CMV and Epstein-Barr virus appeared linked to several top co-occurrence clusters. The study gave a list of under 200 TCR beta chains associated with cytomegalovirus. When HLA alleles, especially DR and DQ, strongly co-occurred, TCR associations were difficult to assign to individual alleles. A later genetic analysis reported fewer N-insertions in productive TCRs among donors in an Asian-associated ancestry cluster than the roughly 620-donor mean. The 87-base-pair reads could not distinguish some IMGT-functional V segments, including TRBV6-2 and TRBV6-3, so those segments were excluded. Correlated functional status among segregating V segments might reflect linkage disequilibrium, but an unknown experimental factor could not be ruled out. Because HLA typing was missing for some donors at each locus, association tests included only the typed subset.

The cohort was made up of hundreds of healthy bone marrow donors. At the time of sampling, all cohort members were nominally healthy, though unrecorded immune exposures were likely present. The donor was CMV seronegative and was included in the group of approximately 350 seronegative cohort members. Each donor provided a peripheral blood sample, and peripheral blood mononuclear cells were used for TCR beta sequencing. The Qiagen DNeasy Blood Extraction Kit was used to extract genomic DNA from the blood cell samples. This clonotype was obtained from a man aged 45 to 65 in good health and CMV-seronegative. The specimen sequenced was PBMCs. Recombination linked TRBV9 to TRBJ1-3; TRBD1 matches 7 bases in the middle. The sequence in DNA is TGTGCCAGCAGCACCCGACAGGGTAGTTCTGGAAACACCATATATTTT. It codes for CASSTRQGSSGNTIYF. Extended through the reference TRBV9 and TRBJ1-3 proteins, this CDR3 yields the full variable domain: DSGVTQTPKHLITATGQRVTLRCSPRSGDLSVYWYQQSLDQGLQFLIQYYNGEERAKGNILERFSAQQFPDLHSELNLSSLELGDSALYFCASSTRQGSSGNTIYFGEGSWLTVV.